The 25 T cell receptor beta chains presented below share a single source sample, sequenced in a study of OX40 agonist ivuxolimab in advanced cancers. Clones were read by immunoSEQ multiplex PCR, and TCRdb kept only the in-frame ones, dropping some. This table holds roughly 63,000 clones, 89% found once. This specimen was CD4+ or CD8+ T cells sorted from blood, taken in a trial of the OX40 agonist ivuxolimab. Every receptor here comes from an adult with an advanced solid tumor such as melanoma, head and neck, liver or kidney cancer.

This sequence joins TRBV27 and TRBJ1-4; D may be TRBD1 (5 bases). V was clipped by 3 bases and J by 7 bases, with 12 bases between them. This CDR3 spans 14 amino acids. Germline V gives CDR1 MNHEY, CDR2 SMNVEV (reference sequence). CDR3 nucleotide sequence: TGTGCCAGCAGTTTCACGGCAGGGTCTGAAAAACTGTTTTTT. It yields the protein CASSFTAGSEKLFF.

V usage is TRBV5-4 and J usage is TRBJ2-1; D is ambiguous. The V end was cut by 1 base, the J end by 0 bases, with 8 bases between. Germline CDR1 reads SGHNT; CDR2 reads YYREEE (reference sequence). The CDR3 is 15 residues long. Written as DNA, the CDR3 is TGTGCCAGCAGCTTGCTAGGTAGCTCCTACAATGAGCAGTTCTTC. Translating it yields CASSLLGSSYNEQFF.

The chain recombines TRBV7-6 with TRBJ2-1, with a tentative D call TRBD2 (6 bases). The CDR3 has 15 residues. Trimming cost V 2 bases and J 7 bases, with 15 bases left between them. Looked up from germline, CDR1 is SGHVS and CDR2 is FNYEAQ. The CDR3 loop reads CASSLSLALGNEQFF. CDR3 sequence (DNA): TGTGCCAGCAGCTTAAGTCTAGCGTTGGGGAATGAGCAGTTCTTC.

The chain is built from TRBV14 and TRBJ2-7; D is ambiguous. The CDR3 is 14 amino acids. The germline V gene has CDR1 SGHDN and CDR2 FVKESK. Between the trimmed V and J ends, which lost 1 base and 1 base, there was a span of 8 bases. CDR3 DNA: TGTGCCAGCAGCCAAGCCCAGGATTCCTACGAGCAGTACTTC. Translating it yields CASSQAQDSYEQYF. Full variable domain (remainder filled in from reference TRBV14 and TRBJ2-7): EAGVTQFPSHSVIEKGQTVTLRCDPISGHDNLYWYRRVMGKEIKFLLHFVKESKQDESGMPNNRFLAERTGGTYSTLKVQPAELEDSGVYFCASSQAQDSYEQYFGPGTRLTVT.

The chain joins TRBV7-8 to TRBJ2-7, with 7 positions matching TRBD1. Germline trimming cut 3 bases from V and 3 bases from J; bases unmatched to any gene: 11. In germline, CDR1 is SGHVS, CDR2 FQNEAQ. The CDR3 is 16 amino acids. The CDR3 DNA sequence: TGTGCCAGCAGCTTCGGCTCAATCGGACAGGTCTACGAGCAGTACTTC. Protein sequence: CASSFGSIGQVYEQYF.

V and J are TRBV6-5 and TRBJ2-2; either TRBD1 or TRBD2 may supply D (5 bases each). This CDR3 comprises 16 residues. V gave up 0 bases and J gave up 9 bases, with 17 bases separating them. The germline V gene encodes CDR1 MNHEY and CDR2 SVGAGI. The CDR3, as DNA: TGTGCCAGCAGTTACTCGGGGACCTCGAGGCCCAGGGAGCTGTTTTTT. Protein: CASSYSGTSRPRELFF.

The chain combines TRBV2 with TRBJ1-4; D possibly corresponds to TRBD1 (5 bases). Between the trimmed V and J ends, which lost 6 bases and 0 bases, there was a span of 20 bases. This CDR3 has 18 residues. Germline values: CDR1 SNHLY, CDR2 FYNNEI. CDR3 amino acids: CASRALLGGTPTNEKLFF. As DNA, the CDR3 is TGTGCCAGCAGGGCCCTATTAGGTGGGACCCCAACTAATGAAAAACTGTTTTTT.

The chain has TRBV7-9 and TRBJ2-1; 8 bases are a match to TRBD1. The J segment lost 7 bases and the V segment lost 5 bases, leaving 4 bases of the junction unmatched. The CDR3 is 13 amino acids. Germline-derived CDR1 and CDR2 are SEHNR and FQNEAQ (reference sequence). The DNA for the CDR3 is TGTGCCAGCAGCCCTCAGGGGGCTAATGAGCAGTTCTTC. Amino acid sequence: CASSPQGANEQFF.

This chain connects TRBV4-1 to TRBJ2-7; TRBD1 matches 9 bases. CDR1 and CDR2 (germline): MGHRA, YSYEKL. This CDR3 comprises 15 residues. After removal of 4 bases from V and 10 bases from J, the junction contained 14 bases not matched to a gene. The DNA of the CDR3 is TGCGCCAGCAGCCTCGGGCTGGGACAGGGCCGAGTACAGTACTTC. Translation: CASSLGLGQGRVQYF.

J is TRBJ2-4 and V is TRBV25-1, with D tentatively TRBD1 or TRBD2 (5 bases each). There are 15 residues in the CDR3. Trimming took 10 bases from V and 5 from J, leaving 21 bases between them. Germline-derived CDR1 and CDR2 are MGHDK and SYGVNS. CDR3 in DNA: TGTGCCACCGAGGGGCTTTCCACCGGCGAAAACATTCAGTACTTC. Amino acid sequence: CATEGLSTGENIQYF.

The V and J genes are TRBV6-4 and TRBJ2-5; 9 bases are shared with TRBD2. The CDR3 runs 15 residues. From germline, CDR1 is MRHNA and CDR2 SNTAGT. J lost 2 bases, V lost 4 bases, and 5 bases had no gene match. DNA for the CDR3: TGTGCCAGCAGTGTACTAGCGGGCAAACAAGAGACCCAGTACTTC. Protein sequence: CASSVLAGKQETQYF.

CDR3 DNA sequence: TGTGCCAGCAGTGAATTACAGCACTATGGCTACACCTTC. It specifies CASSELQHYGYTF. The genes are TRBV2 and TRBJ1-2; D gene uncertain. Between the trimmed V and J ends, which lost 2 bases and 3 bases, there was a span of 7 bases. The CDR3 runs to 13 residues. Germline V gene lookup returns CDR1 SNHLY and CDR2 FYNNEI. Filled out from reference TRBV2 and TRBJ1-2, the complete variable domain reads EPEVTQTPSHQVTQMGQEVILRCVPISNHLYFYWYRQILGQKVEFLVSFYNNEISEKSEIFDDQFSVERPDGSNFTLKIRSTKLEDSAMYFCASSELQHYGYTFGSGTRLTVV.

The chain has TRBV5-1 and TRBJ1-6, with no clear D. The CDR3 runs 14 residues. Per the germline V gene, CDR1 is SGHRS and CDR2 is YFSETQ. The V end lost 5 bases, the J end lost 9 bases, and 15 bases lay between the germline ends. The CDR3 coding sequence is TGCGCCAGCAGAGCGACCGTACCGGGTTCACCCCTCCACTTT. Residues: CASRATVPGSPLHF.

The J gene is TRBJ2-1, the V gene TRBV7-6; D is unresolved. The CDR3 sequence is 16 residues long. Between the trimmed V and J ends, which lost 1 base and 3 bases, there was a span of 13 bases. Per the germline V gene, CDR1 is SGHVS and CDR2 is FNYEAQ. In DNA form, the CDR3 reads TGTGCCAGCAGCTTAGGGGGATCGGTGATCTACAATGAGCAGTTCTTC. Protein product: CASSLGGSVIYNEQFF.

This rearrangement joins TRBV27 to TRBJ2-5, with 11 nucleotides matching TRBD2. This CDR3 has 16 amino acids. V shed 7 bases, J shed 2 bases, and the junction held 9 bases outside the gene matches. Germline V gene sequence: CDR1 MNHEY, CDR2 SMNVEV (reference sequence). CDR3 bases: TGTGCCAGCAACCTTAGACTAGCGGGATCTCAAGAGACCCAGTACTTC. Its protein product is CASNLRLAGSQETQYF.

The chain couples TRBV9 to TRBJ2-7, with TRBD1 matching over 11 bases. The CDR3 loop spans 14 amino acids. CDR1 is SGDLS, CDR2 YYNGEE, per germline. V lost 3 bases, J lost 7 bases, and 6 bases stayed unmatched. As DNA, the CDR3 is TGTGCCAGCAGCGCCGCCGGGACAGGGGGGGAGCAGTACTTC. This gives the protein CASSAAGTGGEQYF.

This chain uses TRBV4-1 with TRBJ2-7; a possible D gene is TRBD1 (6 bases). The CDR3 loop spans 15 amino acids. The germline gives CDR1 MGHRA, CDR2 YSYEKL. Trimming took 1 base from V and 2 from J, leaving 12 bases between them. The CDR3 protein is CASSQGVGAAYEQYF. The CDR3 bases are TGCGCCAGCAGCCAAGGTGTGGGGGCGGCCTACGAGCAGTACTTC.

The V and J genes are TRBV29-1 and TRBJ2-1; D assignment may be TRBD1 or TRBD2 (5 bases each). V lost 4 bases to trimming and J lost 3 bases, with 10 bases between them. The CDR3 is 13 amino acids. Germline V gives CDR1 SQVTM, CDR2 ANQGSEA. The DNA of the CDR3 is TGCAGCGTTGGTGGGACGCGCTACAATGAGCAGTTCTTC. It encodes CSVGGTRYNEQFF.

This clone was seen at least ten times. The chain joins TRBV27 to TRBJ1-2; tentative D call: TRBD1 (6 bases). The CDR3 is 17 amino acids. Germline V CDR1 and CDR2: MNHEY, SMNVEV (reference sequence). Between the trimmed V and J ends, which lost 8 bases and 0 bases, there was a span of 22 bases. CDR3 protein: CASSPERRGAPNYGYTF. The CDR3 region has the DNA TGTGCCAGCTCCCCCGAGAGAAGGGGGGCGCCTAACTATGGCTACACCTTC.

This clone is a singleton in its sample. This chain connects TRBV27 to TRBJ2-7, with TRBD2 matching 13 bases. The CDR3 length is 12 residues. CDR1 and CDR2 (germline): MNHEY, SMNVEV (reference sequence). J lost 8 bases, V lost 8 bases, and 3 bases had no gene match. CDR3: CASGTSGTKQYF. DNA for the CDR3: TGTGCCAGCGGGACTAGCGGGACTAAGCAGTACTTC.

CDR3 residues: CASSYIGVGETQYF. The CDR3 coding sequence is TGTGCCAGCAGTTACATCGGGGTTGGGGAGACCCAGTACTTC. The rearrangement joins TRBV6-5 to TRBJ2-5; D perhaps matches TRBD2 (5 bases). The CDR3 is made up of 14 amino acids. The germline CDR1 and CDR2 sequences are MNHEY and SVGAGI. The ends were cut back, 2 bases at V and 5 bases at J, with 12 bases in the middle.

The chain couples TRBV2 to TRBJ2-7; D is unresolved. The CDR3 contains 15 residues. From germline, CDR1 is SNHLY and CDR2 FYNNEI. V was trimmed by 2 bases and J by 2 bases, leaving 13 bases between them. CDR3 nucleotide sequence: TGTGCCAGCAGTGAATTGGGGATAGGGCCCTACGAGCAGTACTTC. Its translation: CASSELGIGPYEQYF.

The chain joins TRBV4-1 to TRBJ2-3, with 12 bases that match TRBD2. CDR1 MGHRA and CDR2 YSYEKL come from the germline V gene. The CDR3 consists of 18 residues. After removal of 5 bases from V and 2 bases from J, the junction contained 11 bases not matched to a gene. CDR3 loop: CASSTESTSGSPTDTQYF. Written as DNA, the CDR3 is TGCGCCAGCAGCACCGAATCGACTAGCGGGAGTCCCACAGATACGCAGTATTTT.

The J gene is TRBJ2-6, the V gene TRBV28; D possibly uses TRBD1 or TRBD2 (5 bases each). Germline values: CDR1 MDHEN, CDR2 SYDVKM. Trimming removed 3 bases from V and 3 bases from J, with 9 bases in between. The CDR3 has 15 amino acids. CDR3: CASSLTGLGANVLTF. The CDR3 DNA is TGTGCCAGCAGTTTGACGGGGCTTGGGGCCAACGTCCTGACTTTC.

This clone was observed a few times. V is TRBV30 and J is TRBJ1-1; D is uncertain. Trimming removed 5 bases from V and 2 bases from J, with 12 bases in between. Per the germline V gene, CDR1 is GTSNPN and CDR2 is SVGIG (reference sequence). CDR3 size: 13 residues. Written as DNA, the CDR3 is TGTGCCTGGGAGAGAGATATCAACACTGAAGCTTTCTTT. This codes for CAWERDINTEAFF.